Below, 13 T cell receptor beta chains from the same sample are listed, as sequenced in a study of OX40 agonist ivuxolimab in advanced cancers. Assay: immunoSEQ multiplex PCR; the TCRdb copy retains only in-frame clones and omits some. The data hold around 40,000 clones, with approximately 80% observed a single time. Sample: CD4+ or CD8+ T cells sorted from blood, taken in a trial of the OX40 agonist ivuxolimab. The receptor set was obtained from an adult with an advanced solid tumor such as melanoma, head and neck, liver or kidney cancer.

The rearrangement uses TRBV5-4 and TRBJ2-5; 12 bases are a match to TRBD1. Germline V lookup: CDR1 SGHNT, CDR2 YYREEE (reference sequence). V was pared by 3 bases and J by 5 bases, with 8 bases of the junction left unmatched. The CDR3 loop spans 16 amino acids. The CDR3 is CASSSRDRGRGETQYF. CDR3 sequence (DNA): TGTGCCAGCAGCTCCCGGGACAGGGGGCGCGGGGAGACCCAGTACTTC.

The chain has TRBV9 and TRBJ2-1; a weak D match, TRBD2 (5 bases). Germline V gene data show CDR1 as SGDLS and CDR2 as YYNGEE. The length of the CDR3 is 17 residues. V lost 4 bases, J lost 1 base, and 18 bases lay in between. The CDR3 reads CASSSDGDYHSYNEQFF. In DNA form, the CDR3 reads TGTGCCAGCAGCTCCGATGGAGACTACCATTCCTACAATGAGCAGTTCTTC.

The V gene is TRBV30, the J gene TRBJ2-3, with 11 bases that match TRBD1. CDR1 is GTSNPN, CDR2 SVGIG, per germline (reference sequence). The J segment lost 3 bases and the V segment lost 4 bases, leaving 6 bases of the junction unmatched. This CDR3 is 15 amino acids long. The CDR3 nucleotides read TGTGCCTGGAAGAGGAGGGACAGGGGGACAGATACGCAGTATTTT. Translating it yields CAWKRRDRGTDTQYF.

The chain is built from TRBV10-2 and TRBJ1-1, with D unresolved. V lost 8 bases and J lost 4, with 17 bases in between. The V gene's germline CDR1 is WSHSY and CDR2 SAAADI. This CDR3 contains 14 residues. CDR3 in amino acids: CASCRGSEGTEAFF. For the CDR3, the DNA is TGCGCCAGCTGTCGGGGTTCGGAGGGCACTGAAGCTTTCTTT.

The chain joins TRBV19 to TRBJ1-5; TRBD1 is a possible D gene (5 bases). The CDR3 has 15 residues. V shed 5 bases and J shed 7 bases, with 18 bases lying between them. Germline loops: CDR1 LNHDA, CDR2 SQIVND (reference sequence). For the CDR3, the DNA is TGTGCCAGTAGTCCCCGGGGAGGGGTAGGCCAGCCCCAGCATTTT. Protein product: CASSPRGGVGQPQHF.

This clone was found a few times. The V gene is TRBV18, the J gene TRBJ1-2; the D gene is possibly TRBD1 (5 bases). Trimming shortened V by 1 base and J by 5 bases, and 8 bases separated the two germline ends. CDR1 and CDR2 (germline): KGHSH, LQKENI. The CDR3 runs 13 residues. CDR3: CASSPLGEYGYTF. CDR3 coding DNA: TGTGCCAGCTCACCACTGGGGGAATATGGCTACACCTTC.

This rearrangement joins TRBV4-2 to TRBJ2-3, with 13 bases fitting TRBD2. Losses at the gene ends were 0 bases for V and 9 bases for J; bases not matched to a gene: 9. The CDR3 contains 17 residues. Germline V gene data show CDR1 as LGHNA and CDR2 as YNFKEQ. The CDR3 here is CASSQETSGGFKGTQYF. The CDR3 DNA reads as TGTGCCAGCAGCCAAGAGACTAGCGGGGGGTTCAAAGGGACGCAGTATTTT.

CDR3: CASSPTSGSFGETQYF. The CDR3 DNA sequence: TGTGCCAGCAGTCCCACTAGCGGGAGCTTTGGGGAGACCCAGTACTTC. The chain carries TRBV27 and TRBJ2-5, with 11 bases fitting TRBD2. V gave up 5 bases and J gave up 5 bases; unmatched junction bases: 10. Germline values: CDR1 MNHEY, CDR2 SMNVEV (reference sequence). The CDR3 totals 16 residues.

The rearrangement links TRBV5-6 to TRBJ1-3; D gene ambiguous. V lost 1 base to trimming and J lost 0 bases, with 17 bases between them. The CDR3 sequence is 18 residues long. Germline CDR1 SGHDT, CDR2 YYEEEE. The CDR3 DNA reads as TGTGCCAGCAGCTTGTGGAGGGTGGTAGTAACCTCTGGAAACACCATATATTTT. Translation: CASSLWRVVVTSGNTIYF.

This chain uses TRBV7-9 with TRBJ2-7; the D call may be TRBD1 or TRBD2 (5 bases each). Trimming stripped 6 bases from V and 2 bases from J, with 26 bases between. Germline CDR1 and CDR2: SEHNR and FQNEAQ (reference sequence). This CDR3 has 18 residues. As DNA, the CDR3 is TGTGCCAGCAGGGGACGCGGTCCATCCACTACCCAGACCTACGAGCAGTACTTC. Translation: CASRGRGPSTTQTYEQYF.

The count of this clone is one. In DNA, the CDR3 is TGTGCCAGCAGCTTATACGGGCGGGAGGGCCGGGAGACCCAGTACTTC. Protein product: CASSLYGREGRETQYF. J is TRBJ2-5 and V is TRBV7-6, with 9 nucleotides matching TRBD2. The V segment lost 2 bases and the J segment 5 bases; nucleotides outside the gene matches: 9. In germline, CDR1 is SGHVS, CDR2 FNYEAQ. The CDR3 is 16 residues long.

This clone appeared a few times. This chain joins TRBV4-1 and TRBJ1-5; unclear D gene. From germline, CDR1 is MGHRA and CDR2 YSYEKL. V lost 1 base and J 9 bases, leaving 7 bases between the germline ends. The CDR3 is 12 amino acids. The CDR3 DNA reads TGCGCCAGCAGCCAAGGGCTAGGGCCCCAGCATTTT. It translates to CASSQGLGPQHF.

In its sample, this clone was seen a few times. The chain links TRBV5-1 to TRBJ1-1, with D maybe TRBD1 (6 bases). Between the trimmed V and J ends, which lost 0 bases and 7 bases, there was a span of 16 bases. The length of the CDR3 is 15 residues. The germline V gene has CDR1 SGHRS and CDR2 YFSETQ. The CDR3 reads CASSLGVNRVGEAFF. The CDR3 coding sequence is TGCGCCAGCAGCTTGGGAGTCAACAGGGTTGGTGAAGCTTTCTTT.